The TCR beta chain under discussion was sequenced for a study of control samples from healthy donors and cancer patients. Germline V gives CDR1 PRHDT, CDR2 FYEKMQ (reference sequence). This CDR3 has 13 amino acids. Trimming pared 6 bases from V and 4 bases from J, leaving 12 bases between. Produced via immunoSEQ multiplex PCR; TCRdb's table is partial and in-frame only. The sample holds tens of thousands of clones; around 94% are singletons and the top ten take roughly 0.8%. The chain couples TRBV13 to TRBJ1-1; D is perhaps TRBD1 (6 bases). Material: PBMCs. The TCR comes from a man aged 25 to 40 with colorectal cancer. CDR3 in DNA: TGTGCCAGCAGGCCTAAGACAGGCACTGAAGCTTTCTTT. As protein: CASRPKTGTEAFF.